The rows below give T cell receptor beta chains drawn from one sample of a study of T cell responses to AZD1222 COVID-19 vaccine. Sequenced by immunoSEQ multiplex PCR; TCRdb stores in-frame clones only, minus some. The table has more than 110,000 clones, 88% seen once. The input for sequencing was peripheral blood, taken on day 0 of AZD1222 vaccination. Receptors originate from an adult in good health. CDR3s include the opening cysteine and the closing phenylalanine or tryptophan. A D gene is named only where the DNA matches it firmly. The size field is filled for only some rows; it gives once, few, many or a size class.

size | D | J | V | DNA | CDR3
. | . | TRBJ1-1 | TRBV3-1/TRBV3-2 | TGTGCCAGTGGCCCGGACGGGTTGAACACTGAAGCTTTCTTT | CASGPDGLNTEAFF
. | . | TRBJ2-3 | TRBV7-2 | TGTGCCAGCAGCTTAGGGCTAGCAACAGATACGCAGTATTTT | CASSLGLATDTQYF
. | . | TRBJ1-2 | TRBV6-5 | TGTGCCAGCAGTCGGTCAAGTCGTGACTATGGCTACACCTTC | CASSRSSRDYGYTF
. | TRBD1 | TRBJ1-1 | TRBV4-3 | TGCGCCAGCAGCCAAGCGGACAGGGGGAACACTGAAGCTTTCTTT | CASSQADRGNTEAFF
. | TRBD1 | TRBJ2-2 | TRBV6-4 | TGTGCCAGCAGTGTTCTTTCGACAGGGATGGTCGGGGAGCTGTTTTTT | CASSVLSTGMVGELFF
. | TRBD1 | TRBJ2-5 | TRBV5-8 | TGTGCCAGCAGCTGGGGGTGGACAGGGGCTACCATGGGGGAGACCCAGTACTTC | CASSWGWTGATMGETQYF
. | . | TRBJ1-2 | TRBV19 | TGTGCCAGTAGCCCGGACGGACGGGGCTATGGCTACACCTTC | CASSPDGRGYGYTF
few | TRBD1 | TRBJ1-2 | TRBV20-1 | TGCAGTGCTACCCGACAGGGCGGCTACACCTTC | CSATRQGGYTF
. | . | TRBJ2-3 | TRBV12-2 | TGTGCAAGTCGCTCTTTCCAGGAGAGAGAGCGGGAGGGCCCCGGTACGCAGTATTTT | CASRSFQEREREGPGTQYF
. | . | TRBJ1-2 | TRBV5-1 | TGCGCCAGCAGCGCCGGGACATCATCAAATGGCTACACCTTC | CASSAGTSSNGYTF
. | . | TRBJ1-2 | TRBV19 | TGTGCCAGTAGAAACCGACAGGCGACGACCGCCAACTATGGCTACACCTTC | CASRNRQATTANYGYTF
. | . | TRBJ1-1 | TRBV7-9 | TGTGCCAGCAGCCCAGCGGGACACAACACTGAAGCTTTCTTT | CASSPAGHNTEAFF
. | . | TRBJ2-1 | TRBV7-2 | TGTGCCAGCAGCTTAGTATTCGTCGGTAGGGACTACAATGAGCAGTTCTTC | CASSLVFVGRDYNEQFF
once | TRBD1 | TRBJ1-6 | TRBV4-3 | TGCGCCAGCAGCCACTGGGGGGACAGCTATAATTCACCCCTCCACTTT | CASSHWGDSYNSPLHF
once | . | TRBJ1-2 | TRBV7-8 | TGTGCCAGCAGCTTGGGAACAAACTATGGCTACACCTTC | CASSLGTNYGYTF
. | . | TRBJ1-6 | TRBV19 | TGTGCCAGTAACACCGGGCCGCAAAATTCACCCCTCCACTTT | CASNTGPQNSPLHF
. | TRBD2 | TRBJ2-1 | TRBV6-2/TRBV6-3 | TGTGCCAGCAGCAGTAGCGGGACCCACAATGAGCAGTTCTTC | CASSSSGTHNEQFF
many | TRBD2 | TRBJ2-1 | TRBV19 | TGTGCCAGTACCCCCGTGGCTAGCGGGAGCAATGAGCAGTTCTTC | CASTPVASGSNEQFF
. | . | TRBJ1-1 | TRBV7-2 | TGTGCCAGCAGCTCAAGGGAGGCCACTGAAGCTTTCTTT | CASSSREATEAFF
once | . | TRBJ1-2 | TRBV19 | TGTGCCAGTAGCGATACTGGAAACTATGGCTACACCTTC | CASSDTGNYGYTF
. | . | TRBJ1-2 | TRBV30 | TGTGCCTGGAGTGGATCCAACTATGGCTACACCTTC | CAWSGSNYGYTF
. | . | TRBJ2-7 | TRBV15 | TGTGCCACCAGCAGAGATCAAGCCGAGCAGTACTTC | CATSRDQAEQYF
. | TRBD1 | TRBJ1-1 | TRBV5-1 | TGCGCCAGCAGCGAGGGAGGGGGCTATACTGAAGCTTTCTTT | CASSEGGGYTEAFF
. | . | TRBJ2-1 | TRBV7-2 | TGTGCCAGCAGCTTTTCCCCCTACAATGAGCAGTTCTTC | CASSFSPYNEQFF
. | . | TRBJ2-7 | TRBV6-2/TRBV6-3 | TGTGCCAGCAGTTACTCTGGGGTCCCCTACGAGCAGTACTTC | CASSYSGVPYEQYF
. | . | TRBJ2-1 | TRBV6-1 | TGTGCCAGCAGTGATTCACCGGGAACCCCCAATGAGCAGTTCTTC | CASSDSPGTPNEQFF
. | TRBD1 | TRBJ1-1 | TRBV9 | TGTGCCAGCAGTCGGGACAGCCCCCGGAACACTGAAGCTTTCTTT | CASSRDSPRNTEAFF
. | TRBD1 | TRBJ2-7 | TRBV28 | TGTGCCAGCAGCCCCCCCACGAGGGGGCGAGAAAACGAGCAGTACTTC | CASSPPTRGRENEQYF
. | TRBD2 | TRBJ2-7 | TRBV28 | TGTGCCAGCGCAAGCGGCGGGAGATGGTACGAGCAGTACTTC | CASASGGRWYEQYF
once | . | TRBJ1-1 | TRBV19 | TGTGCCACTATAGACAGTCGAGCTTTCTTT | CATIDSRAFF
once | . | TRBJ2-5 | TRBV23-1 | TGCGCCAGCAGTCAAGAAGGCAGAGTAAATCAAGAGACCCAGTACTTC | CASSQEGRVNQETQYF
. | . | TRBJ1-5 | TRBV29-1 | TGCAGCGTTGGAACAAGCAATCAGCCCCAGCATTTT | CSVGTSNQPQHF
. | . | TRBJ2-4 | TRBV4-1 | TGCGCCAGCAGCCAAGGGTTCAGGGAAAACATTCAGTACTTC | CASSQGFRENIQYF
. | . | TRBJ2-7 | TRBV5-1 | TGCGCCAGCAGCTTGGGAAGCGGACCCCTCTTCTACGAGCAGTACTTC | CASSLGSGPLFYEQYF
. | TRBD1 | TRBJ1-2 | TRBV6-2/TRBV6-3 | TGTGCCAGCAGTTACCGGGACAGGGGGCGCGGTAACTATGGCTACACCTTC | CASSYRDRGRGNYGYTF
. | . | TRBJ1-2 | TRBV7-2 | TGTGCCAGCAGCTTACAACAGGGACTAGGCTACACCTTC | CASSLQQGLGYTF
. | . | TRBJ2-1 | TRBV3-1/TRBV3-2 | TGTGCCAGCAGGGGTGTTGGGAGGAATGAGCAGTTCTTC | CASRGVGRNEQFF
. | TRBD1 | TRBJ1-1 | TRBV7-3 | TGTGCCAGCAGCTCGACAGGGACTACTGAAGCTTTCTTT | CASSSTGTTEAFF
. | . | TRBJ1-1 | TRBV7-2 | TGTGCCAGCAGCGCACAGGGGAACACTGAAGCTTTCTTT | CASSAQGNTEAFF
. | TRBD1 | TRBJ1-2 | TRBV27 | TGTGCCAGCAGGACAGGGGGGGCCTACTATGGCTACACCTTC | CASRTGGAYYGYTF
. | . | TRBJ2-7 | TRBV27 | TGTGCCAGCAGCCCGACAGTACGCTACGAGCAGTACTTC | CASSPTVRYEQYF
once | . | TRBJ1-5 | TRBV5-5 | TGTGCCAGCAGCTTGTCGGAAGGGGGTTCACTGCCCCAGCATTTT | CASSLSEGGSLPQHF
. | TRBD2 | TRBJ2-7 | TRBV6-5 | TGTGCCAGCAGTTACTCAGCGGGAGAAACCTACGAGCAGTACTTC | CASSYSAGETYEQYF
. | . | TRBJ1-1 | TRBV7-2 | TGTGCCAGCAGCCCAACCTCCGGCACTGAAGCTTTCTTT | CASSPTSGTEAFF
. | . | TRBJ2-5 | TRBV7-7 | TGTGCCAGCAGCTTATCTGGGAGCATCTCGGGAGAGACCCAGTACTTC | CASSLSGSISGETQYF
. | . | TRBJ1-6 | TRBV4-2 | TGTGCCAGCAGTCTTTTTATCGGGGCAGTCGGAGATTCACCCCTCCACTTT | CASSLFIGAVGDSPLHF